This T cell receptor beta chain was observed in a study of T cell repertoires in cytomegalovirus infection. Study details: Researchers turned to recently identified HLA-C-restricted CMV epitopes as well as well-studied HLA-B-restricted ones.

Germline lookup yields CDR1 MNHGY and CDR2 SAAAGT. V lost 4 bases and J 9 bases, leaving 19 bases between the germline ends. The CDR3 is 15 residues long. TCRdb re-derived calls from the reads in MiXCR, one entry per CDR3 protein. The repertoire holds 380,000 or so distinct CDR3 sequences, roughly 36% seen once, with 13% in the top ten. A note on this clonotype: Its specificity is not known.

Findings of the study overall: Clonotype analysis showed dominance of the ex vivo response by HLA-C-restricted CMV-specific TCR beta clonotypes.

The rearrangement uses TRBV6-8 and TRBJ2-1, with D perhaps matching TRBD1 or TRBD2 (6 bases each). This receptor was identified in a human donor in good health (CMV status not recorded). Some clones in this sample may be carry-over from other donors' samples. Sequencing was performed on cultured PBMCs, taken from culture after CMV antigen stimulation. DNA for the CDR3: TGTGCCAGCAGTTTCCTGCCTAGGGGGGTCGGTGAGCAGTTCTTC. Translation gives CASSFLPRGVGEQFF.